This entry features one T cell receptor (beta chain) sequence. Its cognate antigen has yet to be identified. Within one base of it there is no much larger clone, and no base qualities were kept. The germline V gene yields LGHNA for CDR1 and YSLEER for CDR2. Counted from cysteine to phenylalanine, this CDR3 has 16 amino acids. Of all the DNA, just the CDR3 is kept, 48 bases in frame from base 1. Ends trimmed: V by 1 base, J by 9 bases; bases unmatched to a gene: 12. This specimen comes from a study of identical twins (dated by TCRdb to about 2016). With respect to the entire study: To test whether fetal clonotypes persist, the study used deep sequencing on TCR alpha and beta repertoires from monozygotic twins, unrelated adults of various ages, and cord blood. Replicate twin experiments were performed at different times using different library preparation protocols to rule out contamination. The paper's findings and limits, for the study overall: Abundant cord blood beta clonotypes had fewer insertions, young adult naive repertoires showed a similar but weaker trend, and memory repertoires showed no such trend. Invariant T cells such as MAIT and iNKT could partly confound zero-insertion analyses, although diverse VJ usage argued against such confounding for most clonotypes. Excess twin sharing in beta out-of-frame sequences was weaker because fewer shared sequences lowered the signal-to-noise ratio. In monozygotic twins, recombination models systematically underestimated out-of-frame TCR alpha sharing, but the models matched the sharing seen between unrelated individuals. Conclusions relied on cross-sectional statistical analysis, since the same donors could not be followed over many years. Compared with coincidental sharing between unrelated individuals, out-of-frame TCR alpha sequences shared between twins had an excess of sequences with low generation probability.

All donors were healthy Caucasians. Miltenyi CD45RO+ enrichment and human naive T-cell isolation kits were used to isolate memory (CD45RO+) and naive T cells from PBMC. The library was made by 5' RACE. Sequencing took place on an Illumina HiSeq 2000. A universal primer binding site was introduced by template switching, and a unique molecular identifier was present in the final cDNA, enabling accurate counting of TCR cDNA molecules. Specific primers in the conserved constant-segment region were used to synthesize first-strand cDNA for TCR alpha and beta chains. To control for contamination, every cDNA library was double barcoded, receiving both a SMART-Mk sample barcode and Illumina barcodes. Two successive PCR steps introduced TruSeq adapter sequences along with Illumina sample barcodes. The Illumina HiSeq platform was used with custom primers to sequence TCR alpha and beta cDNA libraries. As for the authors' bioinformatics: Raw reads were processed with MiGEC to extract unique molecular identifiers, and MiXCR was used to determine CDR3 positions. Recombination models were inferred per individual with the repgenHMM and IGoR tools using an EM algorithm. The tcR package in R was used for shared clonotype analysis, with sharing normalized by the product of cloneset sizes. Out-of-frame nonproductive sequences were analyzed to study raw recombination free of thymic and clonal selection effects. TCRdb reworked the public reads: Q25 trimming with fastp, MiXCR clone assembly, productive beta chains retained. Every distinct CDR3 protein forms one entry, paired with its most common genes and DNA. It is TCRdb's table, rather than the study itself, that gives the V and J calls and clone size. The sample table contains fewer than 250,000 distinct CDR3 sequences; only one count was recorded for roughly a tenth of them. Over 4.5% of the sample lies in the top ten.

This sequence was found in a woman aged 18-30 years in good health. The chain uses TRBV4-3 and TRBJ2-1, with 7 bases aligning to TRBD2. The sequenced material came from memory (CD45RO+) T cells sorted from blood. The intended sense of this specimen's cell subset or site label: CD45RO+ enriched T cells. At the DNA level, the sequence is TGCGCCAGCAGCCAAGCTTACGGGAGGAACGAAGGTGAGCAGTTCTTC. This encodes CASSQAYGRNEGEQFF.